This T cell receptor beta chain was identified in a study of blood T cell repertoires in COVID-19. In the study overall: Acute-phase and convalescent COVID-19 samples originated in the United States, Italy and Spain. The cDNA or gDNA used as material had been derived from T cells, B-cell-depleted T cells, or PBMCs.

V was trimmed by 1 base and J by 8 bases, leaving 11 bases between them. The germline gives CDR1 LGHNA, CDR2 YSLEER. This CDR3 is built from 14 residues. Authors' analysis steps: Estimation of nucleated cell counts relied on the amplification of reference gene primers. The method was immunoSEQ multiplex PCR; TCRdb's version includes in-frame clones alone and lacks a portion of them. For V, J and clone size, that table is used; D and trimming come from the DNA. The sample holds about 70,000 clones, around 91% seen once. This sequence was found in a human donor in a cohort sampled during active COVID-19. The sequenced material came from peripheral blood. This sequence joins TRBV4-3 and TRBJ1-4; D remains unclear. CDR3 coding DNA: TGCGCCAGCAGCCAAGGAAGCGGGAACGAAAAACTGTTTTTT. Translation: CASSQGSGNEKLFF.